The source of this T cell receptor (beta chain) is a study of shared clonotypes between healthy human individuals. Study overall: Used for every donor were three CD4 naive, three CD4 memory, two CD8 naive and one CD8 memory plate.

Note on this clone: The antigen remains undetermined.

Clones were read by immunoSEQ multiplex PCR, and TCRdb kept only the in-frame ones, dropping some. The sample records 1,400,000 or so clones, about 98.5% being singletons. General study points: Shared across several donors were around 5% of the naive CD4 clonotypes.

Germline lookup yields CDR1 LNHDA and CDR2 SQIVND (reference sequence). Trimming shortened V by 6 bases and J by 0 bases, and 12 bases separated the two germline ends. The CDR3 loop spans 15 amino acids. The chain recombines TRBV19 with TRBJ2-1, with unresolved D. The source is a man younger than 45 in good health. The sample comprised naive CD4+ T cells sorted from blood. Specified subset: CD45RA+ positively selected. The DNA of the CDR3 is TGTGCCAGTAGGTCCTCGTGGAGCTCCTACAATGAGCAGTTCTTC. It translates to CASRSSWSSYNEQFF.